Listed below are T cell receptor beta chains from one sample, sequenced in a study of response to subunit inactivated influenza vaccine. Via MiXCR, TCRdb re-called the RT-PCR reads, giving one row per CDR3 protein. This table holds 150,000 to 200,000 distinct CDR3 sequences, about 9.3% found once. Sequenced here: non-naive T cells sorted from PBMCs, sampled on the day of vaccination. These receptors were obtained from a man over 45 who received an inactivated influenza vaccine. Each CDR3 is given with its conserved first and last residue. A D gene is named only where the DNA matches it firmly. The size of a clone is reported for some rows only, either as once, few or many, or as a class for expanded clones.

TRBV6-2/TRBV6-3	TRBJ1-5	.	many	TGTGCCAGCAGCTTTGGGACGAATCAGCCCCAGCATTTT	CASSFGTNQPQHF
TRBV4-2	TRBJ2-1	TRBD1	few	TGTGCCAGCAGCCAAGGGACAGGGACATACAATGAGCAGTTCTTC	CASSQGTGTYNEQFF
TRBV5-1	TRBJ2-2	.	many	TGCGCCAGCAGCCAAAACCCCACGAACACCGGGGAGCTGTTTTTT	CASSQNPTNTGELFF
TRBV6-2/TRBV6-3	TRBJ1-5	.	few	TGTGCCAGCAGTCGGGGTGGACAGCCCCAGCATTTT	CASSRGGQPQHF
TRBV6-2/TRBV6-3	TRBJ1-5	.	.	TGTGCCAGCAGTTTTGTCCGGGACGTAAGTAGCAATCAGCCCCAGCATTTT	CASSFVRDVSSNQPQHF
TRBV16	TRBJ1-5	.	.	TGTGCCAGCAGCCAATCAAGAAGGCGCGCTTACAGCAATCAGCCCCAGCATTTT	CASSQSRRRAYSNQPQHF
TRBV7-2	TRBJ1-5	.	.	TGTGCCAGCAGCTTACAGGTCGGGTATCAGCCCCAGCATTTT	CASSLQVGYQPQHF
TRBV5-1	TRBJ2-3	TRBD1	.	TGCGCCAGCAGCATGGGACAGGACACAGATACGCAGTATTTT	CASSMGQDTDTQYF
TRBV11-2	TRBJ2-1	.	.	TGTGCCAGCAGCCATAAAAGCTCCTACAATGAGCAGTTCTTC	CASSHKSSYNEQFF
TRBV7-2	TRBJ2-1	TRBD2	many	TGTGCCAGCAGCTTAGTTCCCGGGGCTAGCGGGGTCAATGAGCAGTTCTTC	CASSLVPGASGVNEQFF
TRBV28	TRBJ1-5	.	many	TGTGCCAGCAGTCGGGACGGTACCAATCAGCCCCAGCATTTT	CASSRDGTNQPQHF
TRBV6-2/TRBV6-3	TRBJ2-6	TRBD1	.	TGTGCCAGCAGTTGGGGACAGGGAAGATCTGGGGCCAACGTCCTGACTTTC	CASSWGQGRSGANVLTF
TRBV7-9	TRBJ1-5	TRBD1	few	TGTGCCAGCAACAGGGGAAAAGGACAGCCCCAGCATTTT	CASNRGKGQPQHF
TRBV6-5	TRBJ2-5	TRBD2	.	TGTGCCAGCAGTTACAGCCTAGCGGGAGGGCGAGAGACCCAGTACTTC	CASSYSLAGGRETQYF
TRBV6-5	TRBJ2-5	TRBD2	.	TGTGCCAGCAGTTACACCTCCCTGGGTAGCGGGTACCCCAATTACCAGTACTTC	CASSYTSLGSGYPNYQYF
TRBV7-2	TRBJ1-5	.	.	TGTGCCAGCAGCTTAGTCTCTGGGGCAAATCAGCCCCAGCATTTT	CASSLVSGANQPQHF
TRBV10-3	TRBJ2-3	.	.	TGTGCCATCTCTGTGGATAAAGAAACGCAGTATTTT	CAISVDKETQYF
TRBV28	TRBJ1-1	TRBD1	few	TGTGCCAGCAGCCGGACAGGGGGCAGGACTGAAGCTTTCTTT	CASSRTGGRTEAFF
TRBV28	TRBJ1-2	.	few	TGTGCCAGCAGTAACAGGCTTGGCTACACCTTC	CASSNRLGYTF
TRBV4-3	TRBJ1-6	TRBD1	few	TGCGCCAGCAGCCAAGAGGTGACAGGGGGCGCGTTATGGAATTCACCCCTCCACTTT	CASSQEVTGGALWNSPLHF
TRBV16	TRBJ2-1	.	many	TGTGCCAGCAGCGCCGAGTTGTACAATGAGCAGTTCTTC	CASSAELYNEQFF
TRBV13	TRBJ2-7	.	few	TGTGCCAGCGGAAAGGGCCTATACGAGCAGTACTTC	CASGKGLYEQYF
TRBV7-2	TRBJ2-4	TRBD1	.	TGTGCCAGCAGCTGGGACAGGGGGCAAAACATTCAGTACTTC	CASSWDRGQNIQYF
TRBV19	TRBJ1-5	TRBD1	few	TGTGCCAGTACCGGACAGGGGTCGGTGCGCAATCAGCCCCAGCATTTT	CASTGQGSVRNQPQHF
TRBV10-3	TRBJ2-1	.	.	TGTGCCATCAGCAATGGCTACAATGAGCAGTTCTTC	CAISNGYNEQFF
TRBV7-2	TRBJ2-7	TRBD2	.	TGTGCCAGCAGCTTAGACGGGGGGGGGTTGTACGAGCAGTACTTC	CASSLDGGGLYEQYF
TRBV29-1	TRBJ1-4	.	many	TGCAGCGCTGCCGTGTCCGACCCGTATGAAAAACTGTTTTTT	CSAAVSDPYEKLFF
TRBV6-1	TRBJ2-1	TRBD2	few	TGTGCCAGCAGTGAAGCGTATCAGCGGGGGTTTGATAATGAGCAGTTCTTC	CASSEAYQRGFDNEQFF
TRBV20-1	TRBJ2-3	.	many	TGCAGTGCACCTGGACAGTTAACAGATACGCAGTATTTT	CSAPGQLTDTQYF
TRBV5-5	TRBJ1-3	.	few	TGTGCCAGCAGCTTGGCCGGGAACCCTGGAAACACCATATATTTT	CASSLAGNPGNTIYF
TRBV9	TRBJ2-1	TRBD1	many	TGTGCCAGCAGCCCCGGACAGGGTGAGGGTGAGCAGTTCTTC	CASSPGQGEGEQFF
TRBV20-1	TRBJ1-1	TRBD1	many	TGCAGTGCCCCGAGGGGGACAGGGGGCACTGAAGCTTTCTTT	CSAPRGTGGTEAFF
TRBV6-5	TRBJ2-1	TRBD2	many	TGTGCCAGCAGTTGGTCAGATCCATTGGGACTATACAATGAGCAGTTCTTC	CASSWSDPLGLYNEQFF
TRBV15	TRBJ1-4	TRBD1	.	TGTGCCACCAGCAGGGTACAGGGGATGGATGAAAAACTGTTTTTT	CATSRVQGMDEKLFF
TRBV7-2	TRBJ1-2	.	many	TGTGCCAGCAGCTTCGGCGGGGGCGGCTATGGCTACACCTTC	CASSFGGGGYGYTF
TRBV10-3	TRBJ2-1	.	.	TGTGCCATCAAGGACGGATGGAATGAGCAGTTCTTC	CAIKDGWNEQFF
TRBV15	TRBJ2-3	TRBD1	many	TGTGCCACCAGCAGAGAAGGGACAGGGGGCTCGGATACGCAGTATTTT	CATSREGTGGSDTQYF
TRBV11-1	TRBJ2-7	TRBD1	.	TGTGCCAGCAGCAGAGGGGGACAGCCCTACGAGCAGTACTTC	CASSRGGQPYEQYF
TRBV7-9	TRBJ2-2	TRBD2	many	TGTGCCAGCAGCTCGACTCGGGCTAGCGGAGGGACCGGGGAGCTGTTTTTT	CASSSTRASGGTGELFF
TRBV18	TRBJ2-5	.	.	TGTGCCAGCTCACCTGCCGCCGTGGAGACCCAGTACTTC	CASSPAAVETQYF
TRBV4-2	TRBJ2-1	.	.	TGTGCCAGCAGCCAAGAAGCGAGACATGAGCAGTTCTTC	CASSQEARHEQFF
TRBV20-1	TRBJ2-3	.	many	TGCAGTGCTAGAGATCCCCTACTAGGCGCAGATACGCAGTATTTT	CSARDPLLGADTQYF
TRBV7-9	TRBJ2-5	TRBD1	many	TGTGCCAGCAGCCCCGATTGGGGGACAGGACAAGAGACCCAGTACTTC	CASSPDWGTGQETQYF
TRBV7-6	TRBJ2-7	.	few	TGTGCCAGCAGCTTAGCTTGGGGCAGGGACGAATACGAGCAGTACTTC	CASSLAWGRDEYEQYF
TRBV7-8	TRBJ2-2	TRBD2	.	TGTGCCAGCACCCTAAGAAGACAACTAGCGGGGGGGCACGGGGAGCTGTTTTTT	CASTLRRQLAGGHGELFF
TRBV6-2/TRBV6-3	TRBJ2-7	TRBD2	.	TGTGCCAGCAGTTACCCACCGGGGGGAACCTACGAGCGGTACTTC	CASSYPPGGTYERYF
TRBV18	TRBJ2-7	.	few	TGTGCCAGCTCTCAATCCAAGCCACACGAGCAGTACTTC	CASSQSKPHEQYF
TRBV27	TRBJ2-7	TRBD1	many	TGTGCCAGCAGTCCAAACCCGACAGGGATGTACGAGCAGTACTTC	CASSPNPTGMYEQYF
TRBV4-2	TRBJ2-3	.	.	TGTGCCAGCAGCCAAGAACCACAGGGCCTAAGCACAGATACGCAGTATTTT	CASSQEPQGLSTDTQYF
TRBV25-1	TRBJ1-1	TRBD1	few	TGTGCCAGCTCCAGACAGGGGGCTGGGGGCACTGAAGCTTTCTTT	CASSRQGAGGTEAFF
TRBV7-2	TRBJ2-1	.	many	TGTGCCAGCAGCTTGTCCAGGGCGAATGAGCAGTTCTTC	CASSLSRANEQFF
TRBV5-1	TRBJ2-1	TRBD2	.	TGCGCCAGCAGCTTGGCGGGGGGAGCTCTGTCCTACAATGAGCAGTTCTTC	CASSLAGGALSYNEQFF
TRBV20-1	TRBJ2-3	TRBD2	many	TGCAGTGCTCCCACTAGCGGGGGGGCCACAGATACGCAGTATTTT	CSAPTSGGATDTQYF
TRBV2	TRBJ2-1	TRBD2	.	TGTGCCAGCAGTCCGACTAGCGGGAGGGTAGGTGAGCAGTTCTTC	CASSPTSGRVGEQFF
TRBV24-1	TRBJ2-5	TRBD2	many	TGTGCCACCAGCACTAGCGGAGAGACCCAGTACTTC	CATSTSGETQYF